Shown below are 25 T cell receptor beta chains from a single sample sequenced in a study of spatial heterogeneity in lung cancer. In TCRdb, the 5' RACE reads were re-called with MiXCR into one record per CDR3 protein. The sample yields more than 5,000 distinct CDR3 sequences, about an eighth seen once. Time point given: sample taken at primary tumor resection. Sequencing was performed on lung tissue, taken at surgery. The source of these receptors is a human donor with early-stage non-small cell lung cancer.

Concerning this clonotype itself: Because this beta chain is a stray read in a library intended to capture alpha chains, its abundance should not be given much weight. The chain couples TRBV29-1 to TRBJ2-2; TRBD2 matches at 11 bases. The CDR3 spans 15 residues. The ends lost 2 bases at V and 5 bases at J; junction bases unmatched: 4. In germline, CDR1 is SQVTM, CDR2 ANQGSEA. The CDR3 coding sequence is TGCAGCGTTGAAAAACCTAGCGGGAGGACCGGGGAGCTGTTTTTT. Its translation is CSVEKPSGRTGELFF.

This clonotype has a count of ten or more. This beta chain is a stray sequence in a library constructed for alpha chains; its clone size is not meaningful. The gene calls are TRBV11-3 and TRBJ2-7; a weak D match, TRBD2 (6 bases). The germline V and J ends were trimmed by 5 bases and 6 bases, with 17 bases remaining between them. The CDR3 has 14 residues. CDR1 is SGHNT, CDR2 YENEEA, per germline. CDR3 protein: CASSMDGTLLEQYF. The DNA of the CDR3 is TGTGCCAGCAGCATGGACGGGACTCTGCTCGAGCAGTACTTC.

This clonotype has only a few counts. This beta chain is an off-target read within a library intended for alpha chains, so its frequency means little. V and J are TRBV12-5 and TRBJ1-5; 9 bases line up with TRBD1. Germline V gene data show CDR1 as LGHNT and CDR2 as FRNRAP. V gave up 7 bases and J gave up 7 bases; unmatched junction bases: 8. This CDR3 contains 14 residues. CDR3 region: CASASGQGGQPQHF. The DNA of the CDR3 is TGTGCTAGTGCCTCGGGACAGGGAGGACAGCCCCAGCATTTT.

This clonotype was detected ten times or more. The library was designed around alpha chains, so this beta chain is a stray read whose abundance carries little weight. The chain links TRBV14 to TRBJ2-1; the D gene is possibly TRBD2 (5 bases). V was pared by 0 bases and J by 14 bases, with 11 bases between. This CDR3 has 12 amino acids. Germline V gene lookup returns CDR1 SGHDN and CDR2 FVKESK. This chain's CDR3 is CASSQDRTVKFF. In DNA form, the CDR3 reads TGTGCCAGCAGCCAAGATAGGACTGTGAAGTTCTTC. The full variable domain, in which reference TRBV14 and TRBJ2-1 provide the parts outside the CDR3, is EAGVTQFPSHSVIEKGQTVTLRCDPISGHDNLYWYRRVMGKEIKFLLHFVKESKQDESGMPNNRFLAERTGGTYSTLKVQPAELEDSGVYFCASSQDRTVKFFGPGTRLTVL.

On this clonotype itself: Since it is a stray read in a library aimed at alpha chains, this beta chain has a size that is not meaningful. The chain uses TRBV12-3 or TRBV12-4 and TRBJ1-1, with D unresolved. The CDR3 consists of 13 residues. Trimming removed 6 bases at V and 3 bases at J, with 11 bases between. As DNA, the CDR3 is TGTGCCAGCAGGCGGACGGCTTACACTGAAGCTTTCTTT. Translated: CASRRTAYTEAFF.

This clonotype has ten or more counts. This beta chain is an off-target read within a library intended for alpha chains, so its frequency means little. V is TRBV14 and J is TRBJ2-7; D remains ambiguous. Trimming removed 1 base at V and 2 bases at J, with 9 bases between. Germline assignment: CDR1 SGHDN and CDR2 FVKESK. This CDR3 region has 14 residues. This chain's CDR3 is CASSQVAGPYEQYF. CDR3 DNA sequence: TGTGCCAGCAGCCAAGTCGCAGGTCCCTACGAGCAGTACTTC.

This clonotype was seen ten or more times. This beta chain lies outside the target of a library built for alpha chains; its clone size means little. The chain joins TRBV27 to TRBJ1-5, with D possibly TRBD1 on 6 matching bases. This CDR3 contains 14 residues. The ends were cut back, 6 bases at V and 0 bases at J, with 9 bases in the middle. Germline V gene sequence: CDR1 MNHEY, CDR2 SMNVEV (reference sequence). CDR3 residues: CASRVQGSNQPQHF. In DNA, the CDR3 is TGTGCCAGCAGAGTACAGGGTAGCAATCAGCCCCAGCATTTT.

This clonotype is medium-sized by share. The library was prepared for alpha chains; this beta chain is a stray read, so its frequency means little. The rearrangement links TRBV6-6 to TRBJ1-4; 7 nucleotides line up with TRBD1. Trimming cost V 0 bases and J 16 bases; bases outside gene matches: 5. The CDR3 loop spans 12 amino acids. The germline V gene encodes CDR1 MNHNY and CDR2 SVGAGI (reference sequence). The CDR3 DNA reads TGTGCCAGCAGTTACTCAGGGACAGATCCGTTTTTT. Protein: CASSYSGTDPFF.

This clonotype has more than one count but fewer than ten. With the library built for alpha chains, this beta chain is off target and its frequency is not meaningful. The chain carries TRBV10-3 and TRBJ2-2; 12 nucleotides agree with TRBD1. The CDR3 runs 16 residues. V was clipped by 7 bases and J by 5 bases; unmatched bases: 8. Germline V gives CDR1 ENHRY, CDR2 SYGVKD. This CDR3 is CAITNPGQGATGELFF. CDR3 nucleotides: TGTGCCATCACCAATCCGGGACAGGGGGCGACCGGGGAGCTGTTTTTT.

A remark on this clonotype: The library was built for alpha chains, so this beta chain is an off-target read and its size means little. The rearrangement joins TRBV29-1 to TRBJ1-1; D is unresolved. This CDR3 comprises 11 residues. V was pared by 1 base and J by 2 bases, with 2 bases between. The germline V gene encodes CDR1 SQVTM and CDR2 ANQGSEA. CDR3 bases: TGCAGCGTTGAAGGAAACACTGAAGCTTTCTTT. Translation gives CSVEGNTEAFF.

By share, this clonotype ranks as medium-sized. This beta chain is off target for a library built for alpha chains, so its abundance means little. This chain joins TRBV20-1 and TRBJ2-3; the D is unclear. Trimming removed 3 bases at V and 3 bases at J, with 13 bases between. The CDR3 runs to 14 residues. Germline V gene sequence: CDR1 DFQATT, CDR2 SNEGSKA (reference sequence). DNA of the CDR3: TGCAGTGCTAGCCCTCCCGGGTTTACAGATACGCAGTATTTT. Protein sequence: CSASPPGFTDTQYF.

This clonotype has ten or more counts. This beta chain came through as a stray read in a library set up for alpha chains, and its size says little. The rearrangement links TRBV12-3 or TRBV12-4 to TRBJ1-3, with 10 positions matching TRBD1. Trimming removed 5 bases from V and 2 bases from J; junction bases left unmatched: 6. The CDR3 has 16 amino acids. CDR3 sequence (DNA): TGTGCCAGCAGTCAGACAGGGGGCCTCACTGGAAACACCATATATTTT. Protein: CASSQTGGLTGNTIYF.

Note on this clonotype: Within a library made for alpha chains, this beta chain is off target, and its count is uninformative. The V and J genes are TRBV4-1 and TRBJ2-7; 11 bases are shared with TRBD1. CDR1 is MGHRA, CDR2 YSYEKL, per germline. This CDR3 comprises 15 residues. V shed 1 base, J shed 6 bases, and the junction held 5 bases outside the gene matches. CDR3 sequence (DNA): TGCGCCAGCAGCCAAGGGGACAGGGGGTTGGCCGAGCAGTACTTC. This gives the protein CASSQGDRGLAEQYF.

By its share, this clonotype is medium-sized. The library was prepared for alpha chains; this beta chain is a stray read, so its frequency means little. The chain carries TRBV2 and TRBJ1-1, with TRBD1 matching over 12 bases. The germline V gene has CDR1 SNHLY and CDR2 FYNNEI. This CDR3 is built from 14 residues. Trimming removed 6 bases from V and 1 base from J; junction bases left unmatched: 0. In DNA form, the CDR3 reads TGTGCCAGCAGGGGACAGGGGGCGAACACTGAAGCTTTCTTT. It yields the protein CASRGQGANTEAFF. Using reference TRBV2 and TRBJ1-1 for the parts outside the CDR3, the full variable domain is EPEVTQTPSHQVTQMGQEVILRCVPISNHLYFYWYRQILGQKVEFLVSFYNNEISEKSEIFDDQFSVERPDGSNFTLKIRSTKLEDSAMYFCASRGQGANTEAFFGQGTRLTVV.

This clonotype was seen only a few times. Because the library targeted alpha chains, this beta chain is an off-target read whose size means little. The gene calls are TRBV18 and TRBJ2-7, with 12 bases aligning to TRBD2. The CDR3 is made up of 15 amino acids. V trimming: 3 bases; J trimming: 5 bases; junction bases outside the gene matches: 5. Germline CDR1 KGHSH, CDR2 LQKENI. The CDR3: CASSPLAGGPNEQYF. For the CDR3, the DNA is TGTGCCAGCTCACCCCTAGCGGGAGGGCCCAACGAGCAGTACTTC.

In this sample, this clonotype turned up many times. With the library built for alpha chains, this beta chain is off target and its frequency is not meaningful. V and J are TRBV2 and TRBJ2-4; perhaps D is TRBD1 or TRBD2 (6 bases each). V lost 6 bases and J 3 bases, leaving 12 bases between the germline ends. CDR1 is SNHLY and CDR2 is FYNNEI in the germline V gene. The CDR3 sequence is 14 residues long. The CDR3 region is CASSRGLDKNIQYF. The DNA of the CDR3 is TGTGCCAGCAGCCGGGGGCTAGACAAAAACATTCAGTACTTC.

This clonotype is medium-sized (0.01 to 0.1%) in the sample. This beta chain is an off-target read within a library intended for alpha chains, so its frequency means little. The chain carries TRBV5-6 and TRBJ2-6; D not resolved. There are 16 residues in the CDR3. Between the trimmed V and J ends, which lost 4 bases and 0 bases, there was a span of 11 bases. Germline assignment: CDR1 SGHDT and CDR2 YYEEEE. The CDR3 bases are TGTGCCAGCAGCCGCAATTTCATCTCTGGGGCCAACGTCCTGACTTTC. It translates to CASSRNFISGANVLTF.

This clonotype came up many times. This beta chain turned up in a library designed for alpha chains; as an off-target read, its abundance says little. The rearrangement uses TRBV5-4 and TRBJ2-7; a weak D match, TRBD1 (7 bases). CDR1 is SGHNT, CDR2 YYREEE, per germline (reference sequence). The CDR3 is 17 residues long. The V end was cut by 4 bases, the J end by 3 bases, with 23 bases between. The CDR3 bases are TGTGCCAGCAGCGAGAGACTAGGACAGGCGATCGTCTACGAGCAGTACTTC. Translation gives CASSERLGQAIVYEQYF.

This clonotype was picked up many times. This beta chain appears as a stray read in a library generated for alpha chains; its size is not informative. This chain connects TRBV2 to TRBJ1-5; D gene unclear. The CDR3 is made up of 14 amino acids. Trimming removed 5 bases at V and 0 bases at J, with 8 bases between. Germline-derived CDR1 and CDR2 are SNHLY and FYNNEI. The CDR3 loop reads CASSFRFSNQPQHF. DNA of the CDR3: TGTGCCAGCAGTTTCAGGTTTAGCAATCAGCCCCAGCATTTT.

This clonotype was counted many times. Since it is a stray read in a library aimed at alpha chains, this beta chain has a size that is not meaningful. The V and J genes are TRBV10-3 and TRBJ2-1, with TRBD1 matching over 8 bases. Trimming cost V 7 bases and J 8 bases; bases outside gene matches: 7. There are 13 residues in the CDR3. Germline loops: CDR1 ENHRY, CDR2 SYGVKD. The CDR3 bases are TGTGCCATCAAGCCCAGGGGGCGGGATGAGCAGTTCTTC. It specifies CAIKPRGRDEQFF.

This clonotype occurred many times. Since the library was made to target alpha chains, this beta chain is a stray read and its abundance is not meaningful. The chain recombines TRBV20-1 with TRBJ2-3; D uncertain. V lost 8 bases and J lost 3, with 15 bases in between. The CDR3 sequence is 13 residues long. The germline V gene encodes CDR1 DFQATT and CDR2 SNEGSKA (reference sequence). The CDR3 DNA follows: TGCAGTACCCTCCTAGGGTCGACAGATACGCAGTATTTT. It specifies CSTLLGSTDTQYF.

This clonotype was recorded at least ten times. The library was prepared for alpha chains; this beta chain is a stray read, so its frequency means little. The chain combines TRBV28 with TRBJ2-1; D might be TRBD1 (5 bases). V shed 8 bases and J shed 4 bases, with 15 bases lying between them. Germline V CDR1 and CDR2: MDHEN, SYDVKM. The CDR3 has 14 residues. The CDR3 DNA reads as TGTGCCAGCGTCGTCGTGGGGCGGTACAATGAGCAGTTCTTC. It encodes CASVVVGRYNEQFF.

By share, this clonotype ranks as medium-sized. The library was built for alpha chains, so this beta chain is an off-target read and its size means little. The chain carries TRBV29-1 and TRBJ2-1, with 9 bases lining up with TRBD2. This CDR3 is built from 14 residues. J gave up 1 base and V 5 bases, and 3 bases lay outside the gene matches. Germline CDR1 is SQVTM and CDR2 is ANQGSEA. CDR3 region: CSVIAGVSYNEQFF. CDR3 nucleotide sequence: TGCAGCGTTATAGCGGGAGTATCCTACAATGAGCAGTTCTTC.

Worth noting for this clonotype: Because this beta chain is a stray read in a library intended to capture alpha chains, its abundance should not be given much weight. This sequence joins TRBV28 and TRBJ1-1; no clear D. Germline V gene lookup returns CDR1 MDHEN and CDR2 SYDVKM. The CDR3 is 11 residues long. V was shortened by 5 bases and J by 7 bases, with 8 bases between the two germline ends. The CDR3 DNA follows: TGTGCCAGCAGTAGGGCCCTTGAAGCTTTCTTT. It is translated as CASSRALEAFF.

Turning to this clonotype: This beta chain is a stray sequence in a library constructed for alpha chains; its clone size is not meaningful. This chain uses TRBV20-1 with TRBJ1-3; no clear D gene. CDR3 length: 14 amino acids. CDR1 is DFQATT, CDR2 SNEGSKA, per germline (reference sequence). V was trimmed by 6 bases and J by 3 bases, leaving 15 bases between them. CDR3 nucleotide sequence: TGCAGTGCGGAATCGATCCAAGATGGAAACACCATATATTTT. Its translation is CSAESIQDGNTIYF.